The subject of this entry is one TCR beta chain. Its antigen remains unidentified. The source of the sample is a study of cytomegalovirus exposure and HLA in healthy donors. Study results and limitations: Several of the most significant clusters appeared linked to common viral pathogens, based on a later analysis. When presence/absence was analysed, sequencing depth was taken to be roughly uniform across donors. In an earlier analysis, about 87% or about 30%: the productive usage of most TCR beta V segments.

CDR3 length: 11 amino acids. Germline-derived CDR1 and CDR2 are SNHLY and FYNNEI. V lost 7 bases, J lost 7 bases, and 5 bases lay in between. Use of 60 Vbeta and 13 Jbeta primers characterized the PCR. Assay: immunoSEQ multiplex PCR; the TCRdb copy retains only in-frame clones and omits some. Altogether roughly 100,000 clones are present, around 61% being singletons, with the ten largest covering less than 3.5%. The origin of this receptor is a woman between 45 and 60 years old in good health and CMV-seronegative. The chain carries TRBV2 and TRBJ1-6; D is undetermined. Material for sequencing was PBMCs. The CDR3 loop reads CASNRNSPLHF. Here the CDR3 DNA reads TGTGCCAGCAATAGAAATTCACCCCTCCACTTT.